Shown below are 23 T cell receptor beta chains from a single sample sequenced in a study of CD8 T cells in ankylosing spondylitis (dated by TCRdb to about 2017). Which antigens these TCRs recognize remains unknown. The library came from 5' RACE. Instrument used: Illumina HiSeq 2500. TCRdb trimmed the raw reads at Q25, called clones with MiXCR and kept productive beta chains. Each CDR3 protein gets just one entry, which takes the most common genes and DNA from the rows behind it. The sample records more than 650,000 distinct CDR3 sequences, 12% of which are singletons. The ten largest clones represent less than 0.65% of the sample. What the work shows at the level of the full study, not this receptor alone: A TCR beta motif made up of seven or eight highly homologous amino acid variants appeared to be characteristic of blood from ankylosing spondylitis patients.

The sequencing input was blood, either unsorted or a sorted T cell fraction (not recorded which). The source is a male donor with ankylosing spondylitis.

This clonotype has ten or more counts. V is TRBV12-3 or TRBV12-4 and J is TRBJ2-2; D possibly corresponds to TRBD1 (6 bases). Trimming took 11 bases from V and 3 from J, leaving 13 bases between them. The CDR3 contains 13 residues. CDR3 region: CACAGTYTGELFF. The CDR3 nucleotides read TGTGCCTGTGCAGGGACATACACCGGGGAGCTGTTTTTT.

This rearrangement joins TRBV6-2 or TRBV6-3 to TRBJ2-3; D is uncertain. V lost 8 bases and J lost 1, with 13 bases in between. The CDR3 runs 14 residues. Germline V gene sequence: CDR1 MNHEY, CDR2 SVGEGT. In DNA, the CDR3 is TGTGCCAGCGGAGAGGTTGGCCGCACAGATACGCAGTATTTT. This translates into CASGEVGRTDTQYF.

Only a few counts were recorded for this clonotype. The chain recombines TRBV4-3 with TRBJ1-2; the D gene is possibly TRBD1 (6 bases). The germline V gene encodes CDR1 LGHNA and CDR2 YSLEER. CDR3 size: 15 residues. V was clipped by 3 bases and J by 6 bases, with 17 bases between them. DNA for the CDR3: TGCGCCAGCAGCCAGGATAGCAGGGGACGAGATGGCTACACCTTC. Translation gives CASSQDSRGRDGYTF.

This rearrangement joins TRBV28 to TRBJ2-2; the match to TRBD2 covers 7 bases. Germline values: CDR1 MDHEN, CDR2 SYDVKM. The CDR3 totals 16 residues. V gave up 6 bases and J gave up 4 bases; unmatched junction bases: 11. CDR3 sequence: CASRPITGGGTGELFF. CDR3 nucleotide sequence: TGTGCCAGCAGACCCATAACGGGAGGAGGCACCGGGGAGCTGTTTTTT.

In its sample, this clonotype was seen many times. This chain joins TRBV5-1 and TRBJ2-3; D is unresolved. This CDR3 region has 14 residues. V was cut by 2 bases and J by 2 bases, with 9 bases left in between. Germline CDR1 SGHRS, CDR2 YFSETQ. CDR3 loop: CASSLGDHTDTQYF. CDR3 nucleotide sequence: TGCGCCAGCAGCTTAGGAGACCACACAGATACGCAGTATTTT.

There are a few counts of this clonotype. The CDR3 DNA reads as TGTGCCAGCAGCGTAGTCGGGAAAGAGACCCAGTACTTC. Translating it yields CASSVVGKETQYF. The chain uses TRBV9 and TRBJ2-5; a weak D match, TRBD2 (5 bases). CDR1 is SGDLS and CDR2 is YYNGEE in the germline V gene. V was trimmed by 0 bases and J by 3 bases, leaving 6 bases between them. This CDR3 is 13 amino acids long.

The chain uses TRBV5-4 and TRBJ2-5; 10 bases align to TRBD2. This CDR3 spans 15 amino acids. Looked up from germline, CDR1 is SGHNT and CDR2 is YYREEE (reference sequence). V dropped 4 bases and J dropped 5; count of bases not matched to a gene: 8. The CDR3 here is CASSRAGGSVETQYF. The CDR3 region has the DNA TGTGCCAGCAGCCGAGCGGGAGGGAGCGTTGAGACCCAGTACTTC.

This clonotype was counted many times. The V call is TRBV10-3, the J call TRBJ2-7, with D tentatively TRBD2 (6 bases). Trimming shortened V by 6 bases and J by 3 bases, and 12 bases separated the two germline ends. The CDR3 runs 13 residues. CDR1 and CDR2 (germline): ENHRY, SYGVKD. Written as DNA, the CDR3 is TGTGCCATCAGGCCGGGACTCCTCTACGAGCAGTACTTC. It translates to CAIRPGLLYEQYF.

The rearrangement links TRBV20-1 to TRBJ1-4; D possibly corresponds to TRBD1 (5 bases). Per the germline V gene, CDR1 is DFQATT and CDR2 is SNEGSKA (reference sequence). The CDR3 totals 16 residues. V was pared by 1 base and J by 0 bases, with 12 bases between. CDR3 coding DNA: TGCAGTGCTAGAGTTTGGGGGAGGGCAACTAATGAAAAACTGTTTTTT. This encodes CSARVWGRATNEKLFF.

The rearrangement links TRBV10-3 to TRBJ2-7; 10 bases are a match to TRBD2. CDR3 size: 16 residues. Germline lookup yields CDR1 ENHRY and CDR2 SYGVKD. Trimming removed 4 bases from V and 0 bases from J; junction bases left unmatched: 6. Written as DNA, the CDR3 is TGTGCCATCAGTGGGACTAGCGGAGGTCCCTCCTACGAGCAGTACTTC. It yields the protein CAISGTSGGPSYEQYF.

This clonotype appeared a few times. J is TRBJ2-7 and V is TRBV15, with 12 nucleotides matching TRBD2. The CDR3 is 16 residues long. The V gene end was trimmed by 1 base and the J gene end by 1 base; junction bases not matched to a gene: 2. Germline loops: CDR1 LNHNV, CDR2 YYDKDF (reference sequence). The CDR3 loop is CATSRGGLAGSYEQYF. The CDR3 DNA reads as TGTGCCACCAGCAGAGGAGGACTAGCGGGATCCTACGAGCAGTACTTC.

In this sample, this clonotype turned up many times. The chain uses TRBV6-1 and TRBJ1-4, with 7 bases matching TRBD1. The trim removed 6 bases at V and 7 bases at J, leaving 11 bases unmatched. The CDR3 runs to 15 residues. The germline CDR1 and CDR2 sequences are MNHNS and SASEGT. Here the CDR3 reads CASRPRGFAGEKLFF. DNA for the CDR3: TGTGCCAGCAGACCCAGGGGGTTCGCGGGTGAAAAACTGTTTTTT.

The chain couples TRBV9 to TRBJ1-3; D is uncertain. V gave up 6 bases and J gave up 2 bases, with 9 bases separating them. The CDR3 length is 13 residues. Germline CDR1 is SGDLS and CDR2 is YYNGEE. The CDR3 spells CASTRETGNTIYF. Here the CDR3 DNA reads TGTGCCAGCACCCGCGAGACTGGAAACACCATATATTTT. Full variable domain (outside the CDR3, taken from reference TRBV9 and TRBJ1-3): DSGVTQTPKHLITATGQRVTLRCSPRSGDLSVYWYQQSLDQGLQFLIQYYNGEERAKGNILERFSAQQFPDLHSELNLSSLELGDSALYFCASTRETGNTIYFGEGSWLTVV.

The chain employs TRBV13 and TRBJ1-1; no clear D. The CDR3 totals 14 residues. CDR1 is PRHDT, CDR2 FYEKMQ, per germline (reference sequence). The V end lost 1 base, the J end lost 1 base, and 7 bases lay between the germline ends. DNA for the CDR3: TGTGCCAGCAGCTTAGTTTCCAGGAACACTGAAGCTTTCTTT. As protein: CASSLVSRNTEAFF.

V usage is TRBV5-1 and J usage is TRBJ2-7; 7 bases agree with TRBD2. Trimming cost V 6 bases and J 6 bases; bases outside gene matches: 12. CDR1 is SGHRS and CDR2 is YFSETQ in the germline V gene. The CDR3 is 14 residues long. CDR3 in DNA: TGCGCCAGCAACAGTGGGACTATGTTGGGCGAGCAGTACTTC. Residues: CASNSGTMLGEQYF.

This clonotype appeared a few times. V gene TRBV28 combines with J gene TRBJ1-4, with D perhaps matching TRBD1 (6 bases). Germline V gene sequence: CDR1 MDHEN, CDR2 SYDVKM. The CDR3 consists of 15 residues. V dropped 4 bases and J dropped 4 bases, with 13 bases sitting between them. CDR3 amino acids: CASSSTGGHNEKLFF. The CDR3, as DNA: TGTGCCAGCAGTTCGACAGGCGGACATAATGAAAAACTGTTTTTT. The full variable domain, rest sourced from reference TRBV28 and TRBJ1-4, is DVKVTQSSRYLVKRTGEKVFLECVQDMDHENMFWYRQDPGLGLRLIYFSYDVKMKEKGDIPEGYSVSREKKERFSLILESASTNQTSMYLCASSSTGGHNEKLFFGSGTQLSVL.

Many counts were recorded for this clonotype. The DNA is left out, because the CDR3 cannot be placed on it with certainty; the CDR3 is given as TCRdb lists it. This chain links TRBV20-1 with TRBJ2-3. Germline CDR1 is DFQATT and CDR2 is SNEGSKA (reference sequence). Counting both end residues, the CDR3 totals 12 amino acids. CDR3 loop: CSAALAQIRSIF.

In its sample, this clonotype was seen a few times. The chain links TRBV10-3 to TRBJ2-7; TRBD2 agrees at 7 bases. Germline values: CDR1 ENHRY, CDR2 SYGVKD. The length of the CDR3 is 16 residues. V was clipped by 4 bases and J by 0 bases; unmatched bases: 9. The CDR3 region is CAISGLAGHSSYEQYF. The CDR3 nucleotides read TGTGCCATCAGTGGGTTAGCGGGCCACAGCTCCTACGAGCAGTACTTC.

This clonotype has a count of ten or more. The chain uses TRBV6-1 and TRBJ2-7; tentative D call: TRBD2 (6 bases). From germline, CDR1 is MNHNS and CDR2 SASEGT. The CDR3 has 14 residues. The V and J ends lost 5 bases and 1 base respectively, with 12 bases between them. CDR3 loop: CASSPLRGSYEQYF. In DNA form, the CDR3 reads TGTGCCAGCAGTCCCCTACGGGGGTCCTACGAGCAGTACTTC.

The genes are TRBV4-2 and TRBJ2-5; D unresolved. Germline V CDR1 and CDR2: LGHNA, YNFKEQ. V was trimmed by 4 bases and J by 5 bases, leaving 14 bases between them. This CDR3 contains 14 residues. The CDR3 region is CASSPRSSAETQYF. The CDR3 coding sequence is TGTGCCAGCAGCCCAAGATCAAGCGCGGAGACCCAGTACTTC.

The rearrangement joins TRBV12-3 or TRBV12-4 to TRBJ2-3, with 11 bases that match TRBD2. CDR3 length equals 20 residues. J gave up 0 bases and V 5 bases, and 16 bases lay outside the gene matches. The CDR3 reads CASSRRGGLAGGLSTDTQYF. The CDR3 DNA reads as TGTGCCAGCAGTCGTAGGGGAGGGCTAGCGGGGGGCCTTAGCACAGATACGCAGTATTTT.

Only a few counts were recorded for this clonotype. V and J are TRBV9 and TRBJ2-7; D might be TRBD1 (6 bases). The CDR3 covers 13 residues. The V gene's germline CDR1 is SGDLS and CDR2 YYNGEE. The ends were cut back, 4 bases at V and 3 bases at J, with 11 bases in the middle. The CDR3 here is CASSSRDNYEQYF. The DNA of the CDR3 is TGTGCCAGCAGCTCTCGGGACAACTACGAGCAGTACTTC.

The chain couples TRBV5-3 to TRBJ2-2; 7 bases line up with TRBD2. TRBV5-3 counts as an open reading frame of uncertain function. With 2 bases clipped from V and 4 bases from J, the junction kept 5 bases outside the gene matches. This CDR3 is 15 amino acids long. CDR3 DNA sequence: TGTGCCAGAAGCTTTGGGAGGGAATGCACCGGGGAGCTGTTTTTT. Encoded protein: CARSFGRECTGELFF.